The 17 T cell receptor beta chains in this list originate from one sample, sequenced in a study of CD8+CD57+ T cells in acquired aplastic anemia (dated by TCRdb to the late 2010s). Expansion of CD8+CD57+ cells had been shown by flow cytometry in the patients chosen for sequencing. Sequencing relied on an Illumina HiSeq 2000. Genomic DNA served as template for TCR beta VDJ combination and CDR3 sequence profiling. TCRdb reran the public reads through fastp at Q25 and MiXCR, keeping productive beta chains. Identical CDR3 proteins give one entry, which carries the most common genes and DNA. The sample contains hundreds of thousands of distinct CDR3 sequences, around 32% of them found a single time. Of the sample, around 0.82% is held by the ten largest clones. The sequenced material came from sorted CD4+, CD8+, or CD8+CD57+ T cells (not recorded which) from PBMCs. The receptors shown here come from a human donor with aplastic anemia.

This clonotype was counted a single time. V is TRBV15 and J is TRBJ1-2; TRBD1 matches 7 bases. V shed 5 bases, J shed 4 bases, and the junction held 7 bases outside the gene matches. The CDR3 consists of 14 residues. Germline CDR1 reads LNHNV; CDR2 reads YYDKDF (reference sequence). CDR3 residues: CATSGSGGTYGYTF. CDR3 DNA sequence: TGTGCCACCAGCGGTTCAGGGGGAACCTATGGCTACACCTTC.

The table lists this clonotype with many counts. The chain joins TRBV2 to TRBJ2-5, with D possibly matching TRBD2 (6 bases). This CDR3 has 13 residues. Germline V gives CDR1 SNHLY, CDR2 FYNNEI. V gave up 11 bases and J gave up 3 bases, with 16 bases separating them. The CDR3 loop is CAYNAGREETQYF. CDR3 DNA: TGTGCCTACAACGCCGGGAGAGAAGAGACCCAGTACTTC.

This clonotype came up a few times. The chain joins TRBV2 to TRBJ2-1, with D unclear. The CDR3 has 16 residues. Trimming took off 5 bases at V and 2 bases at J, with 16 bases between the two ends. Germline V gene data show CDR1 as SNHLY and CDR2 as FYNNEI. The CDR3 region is CASSIKAVPTYNEQFF. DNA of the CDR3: TGTGCCAGCAGTATAAAGGCAGTGCCCACCTACAATGAGCAGTTCTTC.

CDR3 amino acids: CASSLWPAVGDEQFF. The CDR3 bases are TGCGCCAGCAGCTTGTGGCCAGCCGTCGGTGATGAGCAGTTCTTC. V usage is TRBV5-1 and J usage is TRBJ2-1; D is unclear. The CDR3 loop spans 15 amino acids. Germline V gene sequence: CDR1 SGHRS, CDR2 YFSETQ. V was pared by 1 base and J by 8 bases, with 16 bases between. The full variable domain, its missing parts supplied by reference TRBV5-1 and TRBJ2-1, is KAGVTQTPRYLIKTRGQQVTLSCSPISGHRSVSWYQQTPGQGLQFLFEYFSETQRNKGNFPGRFSGRQFSNSRSEMNVSTLELGDSALYLCASSLWPAVGDEQFFGPGTRLTVL.

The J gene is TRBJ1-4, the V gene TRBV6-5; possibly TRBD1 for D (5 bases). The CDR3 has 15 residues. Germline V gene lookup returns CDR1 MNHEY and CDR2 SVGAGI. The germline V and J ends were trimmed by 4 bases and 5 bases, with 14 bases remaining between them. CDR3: CASSFSGRMNEKLFF. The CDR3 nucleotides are TGTGCCAGCAGTTTCTCGGGACGGATGAATGAAAAACTGTTTTTT.

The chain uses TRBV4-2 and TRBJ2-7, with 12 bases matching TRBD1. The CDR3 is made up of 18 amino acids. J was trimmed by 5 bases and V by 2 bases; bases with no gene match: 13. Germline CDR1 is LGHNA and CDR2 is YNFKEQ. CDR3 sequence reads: CASSQSFRGTGGSNEQYF. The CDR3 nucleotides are TGTGCCAGCAGCCAAAGTTTCCGTGGGACAGGGGGCTCGAACGAGCAGTACTTC.

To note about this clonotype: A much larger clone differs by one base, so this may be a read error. The CDR3 region has the DNA TGCAGTGTCCAGGGGGGTGGCTATGGCTACACCTTC. Amino acids: CSVQGGGYGYTF. The V and J genes are TRBV20-1 and TRBJ1-2; 7 positions match TRBD1. The V segment lost 7 bases and the J segment 4 bases; nucleotides outside the gene matches: 6. The length of the CDR3 is 12 residues. The V gene's germline CDR1 is DFQATT and CDR2 SNEGSKA (reference sequence).

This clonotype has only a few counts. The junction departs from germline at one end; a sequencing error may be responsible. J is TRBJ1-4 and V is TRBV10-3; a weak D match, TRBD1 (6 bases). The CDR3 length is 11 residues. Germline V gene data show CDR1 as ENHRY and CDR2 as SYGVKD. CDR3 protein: CASSEGQRQFF. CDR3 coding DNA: TGTGCCAGCAGTGAAGGACAGAGACAGTTTTTT.

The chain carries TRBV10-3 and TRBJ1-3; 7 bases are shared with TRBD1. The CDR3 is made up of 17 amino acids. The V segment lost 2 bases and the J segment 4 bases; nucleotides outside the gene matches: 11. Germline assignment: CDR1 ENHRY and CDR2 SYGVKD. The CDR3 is CAISEAGGLAGGNTIYF. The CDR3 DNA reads TGTGCCATCAGTGAGGCAGGGGGACTTGCGGGCGGAAACACCATATATTTT.

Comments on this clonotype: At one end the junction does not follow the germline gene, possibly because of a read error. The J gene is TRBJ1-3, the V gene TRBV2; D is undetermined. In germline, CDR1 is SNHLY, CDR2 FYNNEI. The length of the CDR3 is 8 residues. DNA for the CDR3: TGTGCCAGCAGCAGACTAGTTTTT. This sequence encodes CASSRLVF.

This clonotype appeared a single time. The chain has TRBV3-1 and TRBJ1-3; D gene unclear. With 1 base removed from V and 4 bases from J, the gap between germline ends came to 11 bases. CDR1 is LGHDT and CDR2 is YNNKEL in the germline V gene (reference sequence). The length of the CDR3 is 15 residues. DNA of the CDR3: TGTGCCAGCAGCCAAGCCCGGCCAGCCGGAAACACCATATATTTT. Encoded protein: CASSQARPAGNTIYF.

CDR3 bases: TGTGCCGGAATAGAACGACAGCTGAACACTGAAGCTTTCTTT. This gives the protein CAGIERQLNTEAFF. This rearrangement joins TRBV14 to TRBJ1-1, with D possibly matching TRBD1 (5 bases). The CDR3 runs to 14 residues. V shed 11 bases and J shed 0 bases, with 16 bases lying between them. Germline CDR1 reads SGHDN; CDR2 reads FVKESK.

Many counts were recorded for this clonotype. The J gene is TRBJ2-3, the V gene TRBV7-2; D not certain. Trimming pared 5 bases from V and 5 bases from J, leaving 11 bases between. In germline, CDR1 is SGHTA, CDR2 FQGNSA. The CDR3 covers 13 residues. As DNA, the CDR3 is TGTGCCAGCAGCCGTGTAGTACGAGATACGCAGTATTTT. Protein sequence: CASSRVVRDTQYF.

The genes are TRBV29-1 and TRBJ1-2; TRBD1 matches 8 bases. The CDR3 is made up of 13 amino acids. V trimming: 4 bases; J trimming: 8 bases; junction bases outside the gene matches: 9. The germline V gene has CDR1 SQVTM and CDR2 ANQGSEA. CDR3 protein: CSVAVAGGTGYTF. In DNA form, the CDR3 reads TGCAGCGTTGCGGTGGCAGGGGGCACCGGCTACACCTTC.

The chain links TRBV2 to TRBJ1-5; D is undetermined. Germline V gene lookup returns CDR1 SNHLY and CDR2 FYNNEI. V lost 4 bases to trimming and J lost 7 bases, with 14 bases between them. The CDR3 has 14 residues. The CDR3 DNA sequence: TGTGCCAGCAGTGGAAGGGTTCGCGAGCAGCCCCAGCATTTT. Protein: CASSGRVREQPQHF. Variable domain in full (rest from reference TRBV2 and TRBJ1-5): EPEVTQTPSHQVTQMGQEVILRCVPISNHLYFYWYRQILGQKVEFLVSFYNNEISEKSEIFDDQFSVERPDGSNFTLKIRSTKLEDSAMYFCASSGRVREQPQHFGDGTRLSIL.

In DNA form, the CDR3 reads TGTGCCAGCAGCCAAGACCCGGACAGGGCAGCCTGGGAGCAGTACTTC. This gives the protein CASSQDPDRAAWEQYF. This chain connects TRBV4-2 to TRBJ2-7, with 8 bases identical to TRBD1. CDR3 size: 16 residues. Unmatched junction bases numbered 11, after V lost 0 bases and J lost 7 bases. The V gene's germline CDR1 is LGHNA and CDR2 YNFKEQ.

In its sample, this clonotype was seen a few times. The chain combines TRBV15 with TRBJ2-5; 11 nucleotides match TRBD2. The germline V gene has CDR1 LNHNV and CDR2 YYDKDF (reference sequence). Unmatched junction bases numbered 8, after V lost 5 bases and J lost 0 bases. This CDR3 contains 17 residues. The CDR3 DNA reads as TGTGCCACCAGCGGAAGACTAGCGGGATGGAACCAAGAGACCCAGTACTTC. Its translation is CATSGRLAGWNQETQYF. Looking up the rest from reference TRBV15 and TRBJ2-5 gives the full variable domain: DAMVIQNPRYQVTQFGKPVTLSCSQTLNHNVMYWYQQKSSQAPKLLFHYYDKDFNNEADTPDNFQSRRPNTSFCFLDIRSPGLGDTAMYLCATSGRLAGWNQETQYFGPGTRLLVL.